This T cell receptor beta chain was captured in a study of human T cells and chemical hapten exposure. This clonotype was recorded many times. V gave up 6 bases and J gave up 1 base; unmatched junction bases: 7. The CDR3 has 16 amino acids. Germline-derived CDR1 and CDR2 are MDHEN and SYDVKM. One entry per CDR3 protein, called by TCRdb with MiXCR from the RACE reads. The sample lists fewer than 100,000 distinct CDR3 sequences, about 9% seen once, with 2% to 2.5% in the top ten. As for time point: patch test 2, 6 weeks after DPC sensitization. As to treatment: therapeutic diphenylcyclopropenone sensitization with weekly scalp DPC.

Material: whole blood, obtained in connection with sensitization to the hapten diphenylcyclopropenone (DPC). J is TRBJ2-1 and V is TRBV28, with TRBD2 matching 9 bases. The TCR sequence derives from a woman in her 40s with alopecia areata. Some clones in this sample may be carry-over from other donors' samples. DNA for the CDR3: TGTGCCAGCAGATTTAGCGGGAGCGGGTCCTACAATGAGCAGTTCTTC. Translated: CASRFSGSGSYNEQFF.